A single sample is the source of the 21 T cell receptor beta chains below, sequenced in a study of liver allograft versus peripheral blood T cells. Turning to the study itself: Liver transplant recipients had T cell receptor repertoires compared between transplanted liver and peripheral blood.

TCRdb re-derived calls from the reads in MiXCR, one entry per CDR3 protein. Here the sample spans more than 10,000 distinct CDR3 sequences, 25% to 35% being singletons. These receptors originate from a human patient who had a liver transplant. The graft donor may have contributed some T cells.

Within the sample, this clonotype is large. The gene calls are TRBV29-1 and TRBJ2-2; D is perhaps TRBD1 (5 bases). CDR3 length: 16 amino acids. Germline V gene sequence: CDR1 SQVTM, CDR2 ANQGSEA. Trimming took 3 bases from V and 1 from J, leaving 15 bases between them. The CDR3 region has the DNA TGCAGCGTTGAGGGCGGCCAGGGCCAGAACACCGGGGAGCTGTTTTTT. The encoded protein is CSVEGGQGQNTGELFF.

The chain recombines TRBV13 with TRBJ2-7; maybe TRBD1 (5 bases). CDR1 is PRHDT, CDR2 FYEKMQ, per germline (reference sequence). V lost 0 bases and J lost 0, with 9 bases in between. This CDR3 is 15 amino acids long. CDR3 loop: CASSLGQVSSYEQYF. The CDR3 bases are TGTGCCAGCAGCTTAGGACAGGTGAGCTCCTACGAGCAGTACTTC.

This rearrangement joins TRBV12-3 or TRBV12-4 to TRBJ2-7, with no clear D. The V gene lost 5 bases and the J gene lost 3 bases, with 5 bases spanning the gap. The CDR3 covers 11 residues. The CDR3 region has the DNA TGTGCCAGCAGTCAATACTACGAGCAGTACTTC. It yields the protein CASSQYYEQYF.

This clonotype is deemed medium-sized. The DNA for the CDR3 is TGTGCCAGCTCACCGCAGGCTAGCAGTCTATCTAGCAATCAGCCCCAGCATTTT. Protein product: CASSPQASSLSSNQPQHF. The chain couples TRBV18 to TRBJ1-5; no clear D. Germline CDR1 and CDR2: KGHSH and LQKENI. Trimming pared 3 bases from V and 0 bases from J, leaving 18 bases between. The CDR3 totals 18 residues.

The rearrangement links TRBV19 to TRBJ2-3, with 7 bases identical to TRBD1. The CDR3 is 14 residues long. V was pared by 3 bases and J by 1 base, with 1 base of the junction left unmatched. The germline CDR1 and CDR2 sequences are LNHDA and SQIVND (reference sequence). CDR3 loop: CASSITGGTDTQYF. CDR3 bases: TGTGCCAGTAGTATTACAGGGGGCACAGATACGCAGTATTTT.

This clonotype is categorized as medium-sized. This rearrangement joins TRBV19 to TRBJ2-7; D possibly uses TRBD1 or TRBD2 (5 bases each). The V end was cut by 6 bases, the J end by 1 base, with 13 bases between. The V gene's germline CDR1 is LNHDA and CDR2 SQIVND (reference sequence). This CDR3 is 14 amino acids long. CDR3 protein: CASRRDPRSYEQYF. The CDR3 coding sequence is TGTGCCAGTAGACGGGACCCGAGGTCCTACGAGCAGTACTTC.

The chain employs TRBV29-1 and TRBJ1-1; no definite D call. V shed 4 bases and J shed 1 base, with 10 bases lying between them. The germline gives CDR1 SQVTM, CDR2 ANQGSEA. The CDR3 has 13 amino acids. This chain's CDR3 is CSVVSQPNTEAFF. The CDR3 DNA is TGCAGCGTTGTATCACAGCCGAACACTGAAGCTTTCTTT.

This clonotype has a count of ten or more. The chain joins TRBV11-1 to TRBJ1-1; D remains unclear. V was trimmed by 5 bases and J by 1 base, leaving 11 bases between them. The V gene's germline CDR1 is SGHAT and CDR2 FQDESV (reference sequence). The length of the CDR3 is 14 residues. The CDR3, as DNA: TGTGCCAGCAGCCCTTCGGAGGGGAACACTGAAGCTTTCTTT. Its protein is CASSPSEGNTEAFF.

The chain couples TRBV30 to TRBJ2-3, with 7 bases lining up with TRBD1. Germline CDR1 and CDR2: GTSNPN and SVGIG (reference sequence). The CDR3 spans 16 residues. The V segment lost 0 bases and the J segment 5 bases; nucleotides outside the gene matches: 11. CDR3 in amino acids: CAWSVRDRRGKDTQYF. The DNA of the CDR3 is TGTGCCTGGAGTGTACGGGACAGACGCGGTAAAGATACGCAGTATTTT.

This clonotype was observed at least ten times. This chain uses TRBV29-1 with TRBJ1-4; D gene uncertain. CDR1 and CDR2 from the germline V gene are SQVTM and ANQGSEA. The CDR3 totals 12 residues. The V and J ends lost 5 bases and 8 bases respectively, with 12 bases between them. Here the CDR3 reads CSVYSPGEKLFF. DNA for the CDR3: TGCAGCGTTTATTCCCCCGGGGAAAAACTGTTTTTT.

The rearrangement links TRBV6-1 to TRBJ2-1, with D unresolved. Trimming removed 1 base from V and 16 bases from J, with 20 bases in between. The CDR3 spans 14 residues. Germline V lookup: CDR1 MNHNS, CDR2 SASEGT. CDR3 in amino acids: CASSEVEADRFKFF. Written as DNA, the CDR3 is TGTGCCAGCAGTGAAGTCGAGGCAGACCGTTTCAAATTCTTC.

A note on this clonotype: The junction departs from the called germline gene at one end, perhaps through a read error. The chain joins TRBV6-1 to TRBJ1-4; D uncertain. CDR1 and CDR2 (germline): MNHNS, SASEGT. The CDR3 extends over 13 amino acids. The CDR3 nucleotides are TGTGCCAGCAGTGAAGCTGCCACTGAAAAATTGTTTTTT. Protein: CASSEAATEKLFF.

In this sample, this clonotype is medium-sized (0.01 to 0.1%). This sequence joins TRBV19 and TRBJ2-5, with 13 bases that match TRBD2. CDR3 size: 15 residues. CDR1 LNHDA and CDR2 SQIVND come from the germline V gene (reference sequence). The trim removed 4 bases at V and 7 bases at J, leaving 6 bases unmatched. In DNA form, the CDR3 reads TGTGCCAGTAGTAGCGGACTAGCGGGGGTGGGGACCCAGTACTTC. It encodes CASSSGLAGVGTQYF.

In its sample, this clonotype was seen many times. The chain has TRBV27 and TRBJ2-7; no reliable D call. The V end was cut by 5 bases, the J end by 2 bases, with 16 bases between. Germline loops: CDR1 MNHEY, CDR2 SMNVEV (reference sequence). The CDR3 has 15 amino acids. The CDR3 region is CASSRELRPAYEQYF. CDR3 coding DNA: TGTGCCAGCAGTCGAGAACTTCGCCCAGCCTACGAGCAGTACTTC.

Turning to this clonotype: A junction end diverges from the germline sequence, so it may reflect a read error. The rearrangement uses TRBV28 and TRBJ1-2; D is ambiguous. This CDR3 is built from 13 residues. CDR1 MDHEN and CDR2 SYDVKM come from the germline V gene. The CDR3 DNA reads as TGTGCCAGCAGTTTATCCACCAACTATGGCCACACCTTC. This translates into CASSLSTNYGHTF.

This clonotype is a singleton in its sample. The chain has TRBV7-9 and TRBJ2-7, with D possibly called TRBD1 or TRBD2 (6 bases each). V was shortened by 5 bases and J by 2 bases, with 22 bases between the two germline ends. CDR3 length equals 17 residues. Germline-derived CDR1 and CDR2 are SEHNR and FQNEAQ (reference sequence). This CDR3 reads CASSRDQGLAWTYEQYF. DNA for the CDR3: TGTGCCAGCAGCCGAGATCAGGGGCTAGCGTGGACCTACGAGCAGTACTTC. Using reference TRBV7-9 and TRBJ2-7 for the parts outside the CDR3, the full variable domain is DTGVSQNPRHKITKRGQNVTFRCDPISEHNRLYWYRQTLGQGPEFLTYFQNEAQLEKSRLLSDRFSAERPKGSFSTLEIQRTEQGDSAMYLCASSRDQGLAWTYEQYFGPGTRLTVT.

Concerning this clonotype itself: This is likely a read error, given that the CDR3 carries no conserved phenylalanine or tryptophan at its end. It is unclear where the CDR3 begins or ends on the DNA, so no DNA is shown, and the CDR3 is as TCRdb lists it. The chain joins TRBV6-6 to TRBJ2-7; the tabulated D call, TRBD2, remains unverified against the DNA. The germline CDR1 and CDR2 sequences are MNHNY and SVGAGI (reference sequence). The CDR3 adds up to 12 amino acids, both ends counted. The CDR3 loop reads CASSEGRGRGYL.

This rearrangement joins TRBV6-1 to TRBJ2-7, with D perhaps assigned TRBD1 or TRBD2 (5 bases each). Germline V gene sequence: CDR1 MNHNS, CDR2 SASEGT. Trimming removed 7 bases at V and 4 bases at J, with 11 bases between. The CDR3 extends over 12 amino acids. The CDR3 region has the DNA TGTGCCAGCACTTGGGGGAGTTACGAGCAGTACTTC. As protein: CASTWGSYEQYF.

This clonotype occurred many times. The rearrangement uses TRBV19 and TRBJ2-6; a possible D gene is TRBD2 (5 bases). This CDR3 comprises 18 residues. CDR1 and CDR2 (germline): LNHDA, SQIVND (reference sequence). V lost 1 base to trimming and J lost 0 bases, with 13 bases between them. The DNA for the CDR3 is TGTGCCAGTAGTATAGCTCGCGGGTGGGGCTCTGGGGCCAACGTCCTGACTTTC. Translating gives CASSIARGWGSGANVLTF.

The rearrangement links TRBV29-1 to TRBJ1-3; D remains ambiguous. CDR1 SQVTM and CDR2 ANQGSEA come from the germline V gene. The CDR3 sequence is 13 residues long. Trimming took 3 bases from V and 2 from J, leaving 8 bases between them. CDR3 sequence reads: CSVDEGTGNTIYF. In DNA form, the CDR3 reads TGCAGCGTTGATGAAGGGACTGGAAACACCATATATTTT.

The chain joins TRBV19 to TRBJ2-7, with D maybe TRBD1 (6 bases). CDR1 LNHDA and CDR2 SQIVND come from the germline V gene (reference sequence). The V end lost 4 bases, the J end lost 7 bases, and 11 bases lay between the germline ends. This CDR3 region has 12 residues. In DNA, the CDR3 is TGTGCCAGTAGTACGTACAGGGAGGAGCAGTACTTC. Residues: CASSTYREEQYF.